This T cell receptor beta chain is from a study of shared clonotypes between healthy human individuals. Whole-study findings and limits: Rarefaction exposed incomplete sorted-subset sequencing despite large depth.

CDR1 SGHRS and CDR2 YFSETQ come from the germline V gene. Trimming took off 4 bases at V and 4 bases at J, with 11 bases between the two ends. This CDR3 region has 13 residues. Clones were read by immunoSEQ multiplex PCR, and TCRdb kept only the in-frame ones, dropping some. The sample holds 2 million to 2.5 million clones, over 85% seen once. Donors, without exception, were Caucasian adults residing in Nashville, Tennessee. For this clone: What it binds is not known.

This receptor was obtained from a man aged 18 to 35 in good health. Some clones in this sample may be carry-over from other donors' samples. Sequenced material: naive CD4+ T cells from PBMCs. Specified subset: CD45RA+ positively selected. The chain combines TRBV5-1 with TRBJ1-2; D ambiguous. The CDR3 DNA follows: TGCGCCAGCAGCCCGGACGAGCGCTATGGCTACACCTTC. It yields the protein CASSPDERYGYTF.